This T cell receptor beta chain was identified in a study of blood T cell repertoires in COVID-19. Study information: Samples came from the United States, Italy and Spain, spanning acute and convalescent COVID-19. T cells, B-cell-depleted T cells, or PBMCs provided the cDNA or gDNA that served as material.

In the original processing: Amplification of reference gene primers provided the estimated nucleated cell counts. The assay was immunoSEQ multiplex PCR, and TCRdb's table has in-frame clones only and misses some. That table furnishes V, J and clone size, whereas the DNA furnished D and trimming. The sample shows a few hundred thousand clones, 80% of them seen only once. The CDR3 consists of 13 residues. V gave up 0 bases and J gave up 6 bases, with 9 bases separating them. CDR1 and CDR2 from the germline V gene are LNHNV and YYDKDF (reference sequence). Clinical histories supplied by participants themselves formed the basis of cohort assignment.

The origin of this receptor is a man aged 30 to 39 with acute COVID-19. The chain is built from TRBV15 and TRBJ2-7, with no clear D. What was sequenced was PBMCs or T cells enriched from blood (not recorded which). Here the CDR3 reads CATSRERDSEQYF. As DNA, the CDR3 is TGTGCCACCAGCAGAGAAAGAGATAGCGAGCAGTACTTC.